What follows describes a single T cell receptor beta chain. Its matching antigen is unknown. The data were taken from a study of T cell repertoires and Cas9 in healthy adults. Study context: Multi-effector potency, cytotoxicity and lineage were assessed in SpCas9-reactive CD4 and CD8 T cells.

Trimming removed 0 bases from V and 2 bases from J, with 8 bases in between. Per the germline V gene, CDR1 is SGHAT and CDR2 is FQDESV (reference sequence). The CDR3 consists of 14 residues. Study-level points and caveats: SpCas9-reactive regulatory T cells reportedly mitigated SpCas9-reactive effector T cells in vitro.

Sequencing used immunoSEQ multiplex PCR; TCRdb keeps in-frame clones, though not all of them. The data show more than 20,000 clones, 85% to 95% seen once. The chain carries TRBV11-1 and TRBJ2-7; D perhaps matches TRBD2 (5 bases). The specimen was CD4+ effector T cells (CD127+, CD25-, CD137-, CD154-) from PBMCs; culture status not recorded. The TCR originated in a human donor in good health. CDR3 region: CASSLARGAYEQYV. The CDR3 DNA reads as TGTGCCAGCAGCTTAGCTCGGGGAGCCTACGAGCAGTACGTC.